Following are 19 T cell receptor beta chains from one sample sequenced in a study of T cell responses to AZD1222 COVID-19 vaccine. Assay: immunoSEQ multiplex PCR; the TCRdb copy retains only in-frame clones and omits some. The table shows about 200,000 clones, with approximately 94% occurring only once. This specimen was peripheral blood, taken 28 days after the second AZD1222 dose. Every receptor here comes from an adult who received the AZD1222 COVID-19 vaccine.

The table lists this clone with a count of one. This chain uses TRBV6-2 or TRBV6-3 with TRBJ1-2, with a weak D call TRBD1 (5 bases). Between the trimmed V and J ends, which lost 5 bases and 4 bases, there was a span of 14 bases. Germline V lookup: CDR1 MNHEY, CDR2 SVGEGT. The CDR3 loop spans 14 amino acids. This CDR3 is CASSTGLLGYGYTF. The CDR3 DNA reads TGTGCCAGCAGTACGGGACTTTTGGGCTATGGCTACACCTTC.

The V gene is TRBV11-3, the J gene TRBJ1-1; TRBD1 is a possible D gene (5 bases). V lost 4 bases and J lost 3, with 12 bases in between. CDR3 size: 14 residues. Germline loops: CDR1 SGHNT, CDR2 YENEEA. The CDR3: CASSSRGGDTEAFF. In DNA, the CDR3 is TGTGCCAGCAGCTCCCGCGGAGGGGACACTGAAGCTTTCTTT.

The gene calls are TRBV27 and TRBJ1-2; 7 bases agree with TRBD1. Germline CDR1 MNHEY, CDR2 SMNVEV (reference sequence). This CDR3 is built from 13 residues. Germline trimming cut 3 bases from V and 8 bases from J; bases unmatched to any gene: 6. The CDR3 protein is CASSFTGEEGYTF. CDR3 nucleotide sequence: TGTGCCAGCAGTTTTACAGGGGAAGAAGGCTACACCTTC.

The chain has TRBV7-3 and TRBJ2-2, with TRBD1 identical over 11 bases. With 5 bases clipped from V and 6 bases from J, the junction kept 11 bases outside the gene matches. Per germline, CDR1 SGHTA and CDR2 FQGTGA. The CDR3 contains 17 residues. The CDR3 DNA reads TGTGCCAGCAGCACTTTTGGACAGGGGGCAAGGTCCGGGGAGCTGTTTTTT. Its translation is CASSTFGQGARSGELFF.

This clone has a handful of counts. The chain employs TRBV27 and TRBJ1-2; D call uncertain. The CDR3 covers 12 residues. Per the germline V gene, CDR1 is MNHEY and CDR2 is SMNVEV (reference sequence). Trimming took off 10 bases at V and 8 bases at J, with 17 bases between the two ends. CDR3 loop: CATMLPASGYTF. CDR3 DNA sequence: TGTGCCACAATGCTCCCGGCCTCGGGCTACACCTTC.

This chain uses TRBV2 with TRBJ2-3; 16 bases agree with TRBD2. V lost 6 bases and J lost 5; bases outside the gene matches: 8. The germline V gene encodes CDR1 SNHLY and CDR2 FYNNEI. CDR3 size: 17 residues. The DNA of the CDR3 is TGTGCCAGCAGCACCGGGACTAGCGGGGGGGCCAGAGATACGCAGTATTTT. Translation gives CASSTGTSGGARDTQYF.

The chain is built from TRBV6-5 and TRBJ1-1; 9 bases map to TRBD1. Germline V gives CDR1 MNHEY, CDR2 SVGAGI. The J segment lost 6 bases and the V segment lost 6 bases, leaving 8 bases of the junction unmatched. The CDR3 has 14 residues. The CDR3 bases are TGTGCCAGCAGCCATAACAGGGGGCGGGCTGAAGCTTTCTTT. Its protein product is CASSHNRGRAEAFF.

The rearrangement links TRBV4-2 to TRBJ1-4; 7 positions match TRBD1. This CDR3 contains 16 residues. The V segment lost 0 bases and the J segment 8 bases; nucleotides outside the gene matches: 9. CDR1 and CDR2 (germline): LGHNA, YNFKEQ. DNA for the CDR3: TGTGCCAGCAGCCAAGACCCGGGGTCAGGGGGGGAAAAACTGTTTTTT. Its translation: CASSQDPGSGGEKLFF.

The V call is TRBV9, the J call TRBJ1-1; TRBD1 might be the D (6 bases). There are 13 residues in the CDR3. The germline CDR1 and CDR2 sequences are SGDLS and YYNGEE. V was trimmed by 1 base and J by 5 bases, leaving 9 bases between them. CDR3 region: CASSVRGVTEAFF. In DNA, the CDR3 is TGTGCCAGCAGCGTAAGGGGGGTTACTGAAGCTTTCTTT.

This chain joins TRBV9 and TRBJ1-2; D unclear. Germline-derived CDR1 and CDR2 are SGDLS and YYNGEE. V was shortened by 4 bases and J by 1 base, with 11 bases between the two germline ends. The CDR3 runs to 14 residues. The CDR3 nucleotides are TGTGCCAGCAGCACAGAAAAAGTTAACTATGGCTACACCTTC. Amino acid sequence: CASSTEKVNYGYTF.

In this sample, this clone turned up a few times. CDR3 sequence reads: CASSITDSYGYTF. CDR3 in DNA: TGTGCCAGTAGTATAACGGACAGCTATGGCTACACCTTC. The chain carries TRBV19 and TRBJ1-2; perhaps TRBD1 as D (6 bases). Between the trimmed V and J ends, which lost 2 bases and 4 bases, there was a span of 8 bases. The CDR3 has 13 amino acids. Germline-derived CDR1 and CDR2 are LNHDA and SQIVND (reference sequence).

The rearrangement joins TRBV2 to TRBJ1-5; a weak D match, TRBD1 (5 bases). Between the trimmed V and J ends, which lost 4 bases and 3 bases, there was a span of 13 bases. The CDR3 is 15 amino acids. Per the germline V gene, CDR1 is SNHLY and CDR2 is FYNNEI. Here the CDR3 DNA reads TGTGCCAGCAGTGTCCAGGGCTCTAACAATCAGCCCCAGCATTTT. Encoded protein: CASSVQGSNNQPQHF.

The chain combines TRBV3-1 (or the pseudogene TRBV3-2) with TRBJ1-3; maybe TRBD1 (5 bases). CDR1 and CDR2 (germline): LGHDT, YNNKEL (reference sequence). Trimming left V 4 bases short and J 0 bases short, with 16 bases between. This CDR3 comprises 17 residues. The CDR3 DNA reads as TGTGCCAGCAGCCCGGCGTCGGGACGCAGCTCTGGAAACACCATATATTTT. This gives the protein CASSPASGRSSGNTIYF.

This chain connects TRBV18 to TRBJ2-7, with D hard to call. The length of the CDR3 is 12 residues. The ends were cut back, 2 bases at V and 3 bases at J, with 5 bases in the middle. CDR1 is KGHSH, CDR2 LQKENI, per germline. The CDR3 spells CASSPESYEQYF. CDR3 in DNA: TGTGCCAGCTCACCAGAAAGCTACGAGCAGTACTTC.

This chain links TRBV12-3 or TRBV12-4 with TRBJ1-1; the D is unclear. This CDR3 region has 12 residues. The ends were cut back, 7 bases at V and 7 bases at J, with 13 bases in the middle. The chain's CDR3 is CASNNRTYEAFF. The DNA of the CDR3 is TGTGCCAGCAACAACCGGACTTATGAAGCTTTCTTT.

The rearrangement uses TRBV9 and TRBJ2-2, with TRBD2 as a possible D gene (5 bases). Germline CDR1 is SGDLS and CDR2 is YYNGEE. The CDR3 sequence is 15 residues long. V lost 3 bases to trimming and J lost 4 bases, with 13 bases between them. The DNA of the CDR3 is TGTGCCAGCAGCGGGAAGGACTGGGGCACCGGGGAGCTGTTTTTT. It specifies CASSGKDWGTGELFF. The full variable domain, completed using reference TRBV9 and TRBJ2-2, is DSGVTQTPKHLITATGQRVTLRCSPRSGDLSVYWYQQSLDQGLQFLIQYYNGEERAKGNILERFSAQQFPDLHSELNLSSLELGDSALYFCASSGKDWGTGELFFGEGSRLTVL.

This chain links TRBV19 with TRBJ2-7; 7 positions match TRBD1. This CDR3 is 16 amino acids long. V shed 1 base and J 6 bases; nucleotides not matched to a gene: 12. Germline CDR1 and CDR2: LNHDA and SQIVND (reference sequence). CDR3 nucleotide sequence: TGTGCCAGTAGTATAGGAGGGACCGCGACAGGGTTCGAGCAGTACTTC. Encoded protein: CASSIGGTATGFEQYF.

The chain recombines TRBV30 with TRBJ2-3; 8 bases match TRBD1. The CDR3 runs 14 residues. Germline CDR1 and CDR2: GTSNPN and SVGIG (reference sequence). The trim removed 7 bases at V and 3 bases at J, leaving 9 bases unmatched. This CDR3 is CASGTGGLTDTQYF. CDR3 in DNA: TGTGCCTCCGGCACAGGGGGTTTGACAGATACGCAGTATTTT.

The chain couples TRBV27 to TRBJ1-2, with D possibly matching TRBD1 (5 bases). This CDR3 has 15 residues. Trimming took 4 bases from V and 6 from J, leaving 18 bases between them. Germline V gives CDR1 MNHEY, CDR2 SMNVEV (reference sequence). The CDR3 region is CASSYFAGKKDGYTF. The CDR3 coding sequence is TGTGCCAGCAGTTACTTCGCAGGGAAGAAGGATGGCTACACCTTC.